The clone carrying this T cell receptor beta chain has just a few counts. Its antigen is not identified. This sample was taken from a study of T-cell reconstitution after alpha-beta-depleted transplantation in children. The study, taken as a whole, reports: By one year post-transplant, T-cell counts and diversity largely arose from T cells that were newly produced. Expanded graft clones numbering several hundred reportedly gave rise to alpha-beta T cells about two months after transplant.

Trimming stripped 1 base from V and 2 bases from J, with 15 bases between. The germline V gene encodes CDR1 SEHNR and CDR2 FQNEAQ (reference sequence). The CDR3 runs 16 residues. The TCRbeta library incorporated unique molecular identifiers. TCRdb re-derived calls from the PCR reads in MiXCR, one entry per CDR3 protein. The table records about a million distinct CDR3 sequences, about 29% of them present only once. This receptor was identified in a boy under two years old who had a stem cell transplant for SCID, so the T cells may come from the graft donor. This sample comprised PBMCs, mostly from graft donor cells, obtained 360 days after TCRalphabeta/CD19-depleted stem cell transplant. The chain is built from TRBV7-9 and TRBJ2-7; D call uncertain. CDR3 DNA: TGTGCCAGCAGCTTAGAACGGGCAGGCCTTACCTACGAGCAGTACTTC. It encodes CASSLERAGLTYEQYF.